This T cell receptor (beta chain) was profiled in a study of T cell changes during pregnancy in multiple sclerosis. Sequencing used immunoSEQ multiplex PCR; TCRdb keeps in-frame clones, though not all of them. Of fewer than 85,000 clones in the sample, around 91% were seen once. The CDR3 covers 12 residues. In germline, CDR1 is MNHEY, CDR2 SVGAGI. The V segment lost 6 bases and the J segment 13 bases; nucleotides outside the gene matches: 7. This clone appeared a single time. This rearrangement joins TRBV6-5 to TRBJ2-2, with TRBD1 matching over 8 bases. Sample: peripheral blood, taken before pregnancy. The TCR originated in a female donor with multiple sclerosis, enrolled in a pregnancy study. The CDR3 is CASSLRTGRLFF. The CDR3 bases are TGTGCCAGCAGCCTCAGGACAGGGAGGCTGTTTTTT.